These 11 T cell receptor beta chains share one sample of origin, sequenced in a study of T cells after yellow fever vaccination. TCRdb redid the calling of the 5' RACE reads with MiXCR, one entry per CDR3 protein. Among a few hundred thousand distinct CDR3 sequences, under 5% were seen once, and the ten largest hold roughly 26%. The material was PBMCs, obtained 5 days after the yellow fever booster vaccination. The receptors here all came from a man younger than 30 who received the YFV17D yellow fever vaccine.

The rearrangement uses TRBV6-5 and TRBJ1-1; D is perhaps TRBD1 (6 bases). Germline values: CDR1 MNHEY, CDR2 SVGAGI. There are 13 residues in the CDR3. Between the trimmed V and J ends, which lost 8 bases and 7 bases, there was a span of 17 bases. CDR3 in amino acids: CASGQLQGVEAFF. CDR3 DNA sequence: TGTGCCAGCGGTCAATTACAGGGAGTTGAAGCTTTCTTT.

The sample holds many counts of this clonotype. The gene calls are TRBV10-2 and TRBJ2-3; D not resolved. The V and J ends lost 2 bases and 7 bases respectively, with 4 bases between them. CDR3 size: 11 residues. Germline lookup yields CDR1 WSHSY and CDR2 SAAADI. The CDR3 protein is CASSEENTQYF. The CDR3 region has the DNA TGCGCCAGCAGTGAGGAGAATACGCAGTATTTT.

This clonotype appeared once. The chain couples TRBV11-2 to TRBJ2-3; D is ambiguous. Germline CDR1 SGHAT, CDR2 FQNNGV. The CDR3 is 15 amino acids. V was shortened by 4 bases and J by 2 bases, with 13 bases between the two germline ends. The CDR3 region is CASSSGRVPTDTQYF. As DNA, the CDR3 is TGTGCCAGCAGCTCAGGACGGGTACCCACAGATACGCAGTATTTT.

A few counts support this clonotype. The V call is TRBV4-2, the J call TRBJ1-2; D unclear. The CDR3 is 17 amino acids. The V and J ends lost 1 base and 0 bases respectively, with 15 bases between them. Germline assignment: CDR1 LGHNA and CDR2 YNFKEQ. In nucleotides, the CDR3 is TGTGCCAGCAGCCAAGTCGAGAGGAGCGATTCTAACTATGGCTACACCTTC. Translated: CASSQVERSDSNYGYTF.

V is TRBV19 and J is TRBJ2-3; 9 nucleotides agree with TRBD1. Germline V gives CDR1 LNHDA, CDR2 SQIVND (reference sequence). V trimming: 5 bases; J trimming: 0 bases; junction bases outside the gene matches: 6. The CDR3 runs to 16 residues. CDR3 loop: CASSFSGTGSTDTQYF. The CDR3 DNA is TGTGCCAGTAGTTTCTCCGGGACAGGGAGCACAGATACGCAGTATTTT.

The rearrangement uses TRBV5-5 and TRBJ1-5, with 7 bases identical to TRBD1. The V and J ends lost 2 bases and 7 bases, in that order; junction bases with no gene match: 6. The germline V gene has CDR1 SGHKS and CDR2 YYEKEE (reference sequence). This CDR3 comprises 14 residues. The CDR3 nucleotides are TGTGCCAGCAGCTTCACCAGGGGGGGCCAGCCCCAGCATTTT. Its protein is CASSFTRGGQPQHF.

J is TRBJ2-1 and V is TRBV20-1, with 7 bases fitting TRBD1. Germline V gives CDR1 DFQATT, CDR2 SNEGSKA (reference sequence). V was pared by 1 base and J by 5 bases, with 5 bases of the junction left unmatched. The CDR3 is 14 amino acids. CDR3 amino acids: CSARGQGTHNEQFF. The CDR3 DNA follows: TGCAGTGCTAGAGGACAGGGAACCCACAATGAGCAGTTCTTC.

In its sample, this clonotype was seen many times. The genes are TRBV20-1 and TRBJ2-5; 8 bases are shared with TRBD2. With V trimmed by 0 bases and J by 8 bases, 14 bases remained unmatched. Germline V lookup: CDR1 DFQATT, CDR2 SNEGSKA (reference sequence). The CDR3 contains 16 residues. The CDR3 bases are TGCAGTGCTAGAGATCCTGGGGGAGCGGGGGAGGGAACCCAGTACTTC. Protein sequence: CSARDPGGAGEGTQYF.

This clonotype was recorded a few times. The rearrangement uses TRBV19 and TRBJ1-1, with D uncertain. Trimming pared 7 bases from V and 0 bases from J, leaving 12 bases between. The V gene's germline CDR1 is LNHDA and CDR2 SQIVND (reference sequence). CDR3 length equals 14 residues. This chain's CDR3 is CASTHRVLNTEAFF. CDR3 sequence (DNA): TGTGCCAGTACTCACCGGGTTTTGAACACTGAAGCTTTCTTT.

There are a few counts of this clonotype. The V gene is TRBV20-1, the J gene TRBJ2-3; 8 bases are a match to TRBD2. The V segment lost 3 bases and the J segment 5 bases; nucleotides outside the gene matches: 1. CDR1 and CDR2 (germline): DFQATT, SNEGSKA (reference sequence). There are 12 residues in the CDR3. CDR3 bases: TGCAGTGCTAGCGGGGGGGGAGATACGCAGTATTTT. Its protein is CSASGGGDTQYF.

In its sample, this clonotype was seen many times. The CDR3 DNA reads as TGTGCCAGCAGTTTTCGAACGGGTTACATGAACACTGAAGCTTTCTTT. It specifies CASSFRTGYMNTEAFF. This chain links TRBV28 with TRBJ1-1, with D unresolved. The germline gives CDR1 MDHEN, CDR2 SYDVKM. This CDR3 has 16 residues. V dropped 3 bases and J dropped 0 bases, with 14 bases sitting between them.